The 28 T cell receptor beta chains listed next were all sequenced from one sample in a study of blood T cells in healthy people across ages. The authors ran a second PCR of about 7 to 12 cycles using a sample-barcoded 5' primer and a J-beta primer mix. TCRdb itself ran the 5' RACE reads through MiXCR, one entry per CDR3 protein. The data show about 1.8 million distinct CDR3 sequences, roughly 49% seen once. Sequencing was done on a sample of blood. The source is a woman between 40 and 50 years old in good health.

The rearrangement joins TRBV18 to TRBJ2-7; D tentatively reads TRBD1 or TRBD2 (5 bases each). Germline CDR1 KGHSH, CDR2 LQKENI. V was pared by 4 bases and J by 2 bases, with 12 bases between. The CDR3 runs 14 residues. DNA of the CDR3: TGTGCCAGCTCACGAGGGGCTCAAACCTACGAGCAGTACTTC. Its translation: CASSRGAQTYEQYF.

This clonotype was seen only a few times. The rearrangement links TRBV4-3 to TRBJ1-6; 7 bases are shared with TRBD1. Looked up from germline, CDR1 is LGHNA and CDR2 is YSLEER. The CDR3 is 14 residues long. The V segment lost 0 bases and the J segment 14 bases; nucleotides outside the gene matches: 7. The CDR3 DNA reads as TGCGCCAGCAGCCAAGATCGGACAGGAGCCTCCCTCCACTTT. It yields the protein CASSQDRTGASLHF.

The chain couples TRBV29-1 to TRBJ2-3; possibly TRBD1 or TRBD2 for D (6 bases each). Germline V CDR1 and CDR2: SQVTM, ANQGSEA. This CDR3 region has 15 residues. V was shortened by 0 bases and J by 2 bases, with 12 bases between the two germline ends. CDR3 nucleotides: TGCAGCGTTGAAGAGAGGGGGGACTTCACAGATACGCAGTATTTT. This sequence encodes CSVEERGDFTDTQYF.

The chain has TRBV14 and TRBJ2-5; 8 bases are a match to TRBD2. The CDR3 runs to 16 residues. CDR1 is SGHDN and CDR2 is FVKESK in the germline V gene. The J segment lost 2 bases and the V segment lost 1 base, leaving 6 bases of the junction unmatched. CDR3 bases: TGTGCCAGCAGCCAAGGGGGTAGCGGGGATCAAGAGACCCAGTACTTC. Translating it yields CASSQGGSGDQETQYF.

This chain uses TRBV7-2 with TRBJ2-1; D is possibly TRBD2 (6 bases). The CDR3 spans 11 residues. V was trimmed by 4 bases and J by 14 bases, leaving 12 bases between them. Germline V gene data show CDR1 as SGHTA and CDR2 as FQGNSA. The CDR3 sequence: CASSSRGYEFF. The DNA of the CDR3 is TGTGCCAGCAGCTCCCGGGGGTACGAGTTCTTC. The full variable domain, its missing parts supplied by reference TRBV7-2 and TRBJ2-1, is GAGVSQSPSNKVTEKGKDVELRCDPISGHTALYWYRQSLGQGLEFLIYFQGNSAPDKSGLPSDRFSAERTGGSVSTLTIQRTQQEDSAVYLCASSSRGYEFFGPGTRLTVL.

V is TRBV28 and J is TRBJ2-4; 11 bases fit TRBD1. The J call is uncertain, as TRBJ2-7 better fits the DNA end. The CDR3 runs to 16 residues. Germline-derived CDR1 and CDR2 are MDHEN and SYDVKM. CDR3 coding DNA: TGTGCCAGCCGACGGGACAGGGGGAGCACCTTATACGAGCAGTACTTC. Protein product: CASRRDRGSTLYEQYF.

The chain carries TRBV9 and TRBJ1-2, with TRBD1 matching over 8 bases. V was pared by 3 bases and J by 8 bases, with 9 bases of the junction left unmatched. The CDR3 contains 14 residues. CDR1 and CDR2 from the germline V gene are SGDLS and YYNGEE. The CDR3 loop reads CASSEGGQAWGYTF. In nucleotides, the CDR3 is TGTGCCAGCAGCGAGGGGGGACAGGCTTGGGGCTACACCTTC.

In nucleotides, the CDR3 is TGTGCCACCAGTGGCTTTTCCAACTATGGCTACACCTTC. Its protein is CATSGFSNYGYTF. The V gene is TRBV24-1, the J gene TRBJ1-2; D call uncertain. Trimming removed 5 bases at V and 2 bases at J, with 8 bases between. Germline loops: CDR1 KGHDR, CDR2 SFDVKD. This CDR3 contains 13 residues.

This sequence joins TRBV5-1 and TRBJ1-1, with a weak D call TRBD1 (6 bases). The germline V and J ends were trimmed by 2 bases and 5 bases, with 16 bases remaining between them. This CDR3 is 15 amino acids long. The germline V gene has CDR1 SGHRS and CDR2 YFSETQ. The CDR3 reads CASSFGVQGNTEAFF. For the CDR3, the DNA is TGCGCCAGCAGCTTCGGGGTCCAGGGGAATACTGAAGCTTTCTTT.

The genes are TRBV20-1 and TRBJ2-1, with 8 bases aligning to TRBD2. The CDR3 length is 15 residues. With V trimmed by 0 bases and J by 3 bases, 4 bases remained unmatched. The V gene's germline CDR1 is DFQATT and CDR2 SNEGSKA (reference sequence). The CDR3 DNA reads TGCAGTGCTAGAGACCGGGGGGGTATCTACAATGAGCAGTTCTTC. Translating it yields CSARDRGGIYNEQFF.

This chain uses TRBV27 with TRBJ2-7; a weak D match, TRBD2 (5 bases). The CDR3 loop spans 16 amino acids. Germline lookup yields CDR1 MNHEY and CDR2 SMNVEV (reference sequence). The V end lost 2 bases, the J end lost 2 bases, and 16 bases lay between the germline ends. Here the CDR3 reads CASSLSGGEGTYEQYF. CDR3 nucleotides: TGTGCCAGCAGTTTAAGTGGTGGTGAGGGAACCTACGAGCAGTACTTC.

The chain couples TRBV4-3 to TRBJ1-1, with a weak D call TRBD1 (5 bases). With 9 bases removed from V and 1 base from J, the gap between germline ends came to 12 bases. This CDR3 spans 13 amino acids. CDR1 and CDR2 (germline): LGHNA, YSLEER. The CDR3 nucleotides are TGCGCCAGTCAGGAGACAGCGAACACTGAAGCTTTCTTT. Protein sequence: CASQETANTEAFF.

This clonotype came up a few times. The chain has TRBV7-2 and TRBJ2-3, with D perhaps TRBD2 (7 bases). Germline CDR1 is SGHTA and CDR2 is FQGNSA. The CDR3 extends over 13 amino acids. Trimming pared 5 bases from V and 4 bases from J, leaving 10 bases between. The CDR3 bases are TGTGCCAGCAGCGCGGGGGCGGCAGATACGCAGTATTTT. Protein: CASSAGAADTQYF.

Notes on this clonotype: Possible read error: a much larger clone is one base away. The chain links TRBV7-3 to TRBJ2-5, with D possibly matching TRBD1 (5 bases). The length of the CDR3 is 15 residues. Trimming took 5 bases from V and 3 from J, leaving 16 bases between them. Germline assignment: CDR1 SGHTA and CDR2 FQGTGA. CDR3 coding DNA: TGTGCCAGCAGCCCATTTTGGGGCAGTAAAGAGACCCAGTACTTC. It is translated as CASSPFWGSKETQYF.

The genes are TRBV7-9 and TRBJ2-6, with a possible D match to TRBD2 (5 bases). This CDR3 has 16 amino acids. Germline V gene lookup returns CDR1 SEHNR and CDR2 FQNEAQ (reference sequence). V was shortened by 5 bases and J by 1 base, with 12 bases between the two germline ends. CDR3 sequence reads: CASSPTRDSGANVLTF. CDR3 nucleotides: TGTGCCAGCAGCCCAACTAGGGATTCTGGGGCCAACGTCCTGACTTTC.

V and J are TRBV18 and TRBJ2-5; 7 bases match TRBD2. CDR1 is KGHSH and CDR2 is LQKENI in the germline V gene. This CDR3 region has 15 residues. After removal of 4 bases from V and 5 bases from J, the junction contained 10 bases not matched to a gene. CDR3 protein: CASSLALAILETQYF. In nucleotides, the CDR3 is TGTGCCAGCTCACTTGCACTAGCGATTCTGGAGACCCAGTACTTC.

The chain links TRBV27 to TRBJ2-7; no clear D. This CDR3 comprises 13 residues. With 1 base removed from V and 7 bases from J, the gap between germline ends came to 11 bases. Germline V lookup: CDR1 MNHEY, CDR2 SMNVEV (reference sequence). The CDR3 coding sequence is TGTGCCAGCAGTTTATTTGGGCCCCAGGAGCAGTACTTC. It specifies CASSLFGPQEQYF.

The chain joins TRBV12-3 or TRBV12-4 to TRBJ2-1, with D perhaps assigned TRBD1 or TRBD2 (5 bases each). The CDR3 runs 14 residues. The V gene lost 7 bases and the J gene lost 2 bases, with 12 bases spanning the gap. The CDR3 DNA reads as TGTGCCAGCATCGGGGCTTTGACCTACAATGAGCAGTTCTTC. This codes for CASIGALTYNEQFF.

V gene TRBV7-2 combines with J gene TRBJ2-5, with 14 bases identical to TRBD2. The germline V gene has CDR1 SGHTA and CDR2 FQGNSA. J lost 2 bases, V lost 6 bases, and 17 bases had no gene match. The CDR3 is made up of 20 amino acids. CDR3 amino acids: CASRLVGRTSGGPKQETQYF. CDR3 DNA: TGTGCCAGCAGACTCGTTGGCCGGACTAGCGGGGGGCCTAAACAAGAGACCCAGTACTTC.

V is TRBV6-2 or TRBV6-3 and J is TRBJ2-1; D is uncertain. In germline, CDR1 is MNHEY, CDR2 SVGEGT. The V and J ends lost 2 bases and 5 bases respectively, with 13 bases between them. There are 15 residues in the CDR3. CDR3 DNA sequence: TGTGCCAGCAGTTACCCGCCCGACACTGACAATGAGCAGTTCTTC. Residues: CASSYPPDTDNEQFF.

V usage is TRBV12-3 or TRBV12-4 and J usage is TRBJ1-4, with 7 nucleotides matching TRBD1. V shed 6 bases, J shed 8 bases, and the junction held 12 bases outside the gene matches. CDR3 size: 15 residues. DNA of the CDR3: TGTGCCAGCAGCCCCGACAGGGCTCCGGGCGAAAAACTGTTTTTT. Amino acid sequence: CASSPDRAPGEKLFF.

The V gene is TRBV9, the J gene TRBJ1-1; D remains unclear. Germline V gives CDR1 SGDLS, CDR2 YYNGEE. The CDR3 length is 15 residues. The V end lost 0 bases, the J end lost 1 base, and 10 bases lay between the germline ends. The CDR3 protein is CASSVEPGGNTEAFF. CDR3 nucleotide sequence: TGTGCCAGCAGCGTAGAACCTGGAGGGAACACTGAAGCTTTCTTT.

This clonotype was detected only a few times. The genes are TRBV6-5 and TRBJ2-1, with TRBD2 identical over 9 bases. CDR3 length: 15 residues. The V segment lost 5 bases and the J segment 3 bases; nucleotides outside the gene matches: 5. The germline CDR1 and CDR2 sequences are MNHEY and SVGAGI. The CDR3 bases are TGTGCCAGCAGTACTACGACTAGCGGCTACAATGAGCAGTTCTTC. This codes for CASSTTTSGYNEQFF.

This clonotype has just a few counts. V usage is TRBV3-1 and J usage is TRBJ2-5; no clear D gene. Germline V CDR1 and CDR2: LGHDT, YNNKEL (reference sequence). This CDR3 is built from 13 residues. Trimming removed 1 base from V and 7 bases from J, with 10 bases in between. The CDR3 is CASSQGVPGTQYF. In DNA, the CDR3 is TGTGCCAGCAGCCAAGGAGTTCCGGGGACCCAGTACTTC.

This sequence joins TRBV9 and TRBJ1-6; D is uncertain. CDR1 and CDR2 (germline): SGDLS, YYNGEE. The CDR3 loop spans 16 amino acids. Trimming stripped 0 bases from V and 3 bases from J, with 10 bases between. This CDR3 is CASSVGHSLYNSPLHF. CDR3 in DNA: TGTGCCAGCAGCGTAGGACACAGCCTCTATAATTCACCCCTCCACTTT.

The V and J genes are TRBV9 and TRBJ1-2; D not resolved. This CDR3 has 15 amino acids. Trimming left V 0 bases short and J 7 bases short, with 16 bases between. Germline CDR1 reads SGDLS; CDR2 reads YYNGEE. The CDR3 DNA reads TGTGCCAGCAGCGTAGTCATAGGAGGAACGCGTGGCTACACCTTC. The encoded protein is CASSVVIGGTRGYTF.

This clonotype was detected only a few times. The chain carries TRBV20-1 and TRBJ2-1; D is uncertain. The V end lost 7 bases, the J end lost 9 bases, and 25 bases lay between the germline ends. Germline loops: CDR1 DFQATT, CDR2 SNEGSKA (reference sequence). This CDR3 has 15 residues. The CDR3 sequence: CSVSPDPAPFTEQFF. CDR3 nucleotide sequence: TGCAGTGTCAGCCCGGATCCAGCCCCATTTACTGAGCAGTTCTTC.

The V gene is TRBV12-3 or TRBV12-4, the J gene TRBJ2-5; 8 nucleotides line up with TRBD2. The CDR3 runs 15 residues. Trimming removed 6 bases from V and 2 bases from J; junction bases left unmatched: 8. The CDR3 nucleotides are TGTGCCAGCAGCCAACCCCGGGGGGGACAAGAGACCCAGTACTTC. This sequence encodes CASSQPRGGQETQYF.